This passage covers 12 T cell receptor beta chains from one sample sequenced in a study of blood T cell repertoires in COVID-19 (dated by TCRdb to about 2020). The library relied on the immunoSEQ multiplex PCR assay. This is the immuneACCESS table as TCRdb keeps it, with only in-frame sequences that have V and J called. A part of the clones is gone; compared with another copy, unresolved V genes explain less than half, and the rest is unexplained. This sample gives 70,000 or so clones in total; about 88% of them show up just once. Around 1.3% of the sample is held by the ten biggest clonotypes. Material for sequencing was peripheral blood. Receptor source: a human donor in a cohort sampled during active COVID-19.

CDR3 in DNA: TGTGCCTGGAGTCGGGGGACAGACGAAATCCAGGAGCAGTTCTTC. This sequence encodes CAWSRGTDEIQEQFF. The chain employs TRBV30 and TRBJ2-1; possible D gene TRBD1, 7 bases. The CDR3 contains 15 residues. Trimming shortened V by 2 bases and J by 10 bases, and 21 bases separated the two germline ends. CDR1 is GTSNPN, CDR2 SVGIG, per germline (reference sequence).

The chain uses TRBV7-2 and TRBJ2-7; D gene ambiguous. CDR3 size: 13 residues. The germline V gene encodes CDR1 SGHTA and CDR2 FQGNSA. Trimming left V 5 bases short and J 5 bases short, with 13 bases between. The CDR3 loop reads CASSRLQFHEQYF. The DNA for the CDR3 is TGTGCCAGCAGCCGGCTACAGTTCCACGAGCAGTACTTC.

This clone has a single count. The chain recombines TRBV1 with TRBJ2-7; the D segment call TRBD2 is taken from the table without a DNA check. TRBV1 is noted as a pseudogene. The CDR3 has 19 amino acids. CDR3 in DNA: TGCACCAGCAGCCAAGATCGTCGGTTCGGGACTAGCGGGAGAAACGAGCAGTACGTC. Translating gives CTSSQDRRFGTSGRNEQYV.

The chain couples TRBV28 to TRBJ2-1, with 7 bases fitting TRBD2. Germline CDR1 MDHEN, CDR2 SYDVKM. V shed 5 bases and J 4 bases; nucleotides not matched to a gene: 11. This CDR3 is 16 amino acids long. Here the CDR3 reads CASSNLGEGIYNEQFF. The CDR3 DNA sequence: TGTGCCAGCAGTAATTTGGGGGAGGGGATTTACAATGAGCAGTTCTTC.

This chain uses TRBV28 with TRBJ1-2; maybe TRBD1 (6 bases). In germline, CDR1 is MDHEN, CDR2 SYDVKM. The CDR3 runs 13 residues. The V and J ends lost 6 bases and 8 bases respectively, with 16 bases between them. In DNA, the CDR3 is TGTGCCAGCAGAAATACAGGGCAGGACGGCTACACCTTC. Translated: CASRNTGQDGYTF.

This rearrangement joins TRBV3-1 (or the pseudogene TRBV3-2) to TRBJ2-5, with 9 bases identical to TRBD2. The V segment lost 4 bases and the J segment 10 bases; nucleotides outside the gene matches: 7. Germline loops: CDR1 LGHDT, CDR2 YNNKEL (reference sequence). CDR3 length equals 13 residues. The CDR3 region has the DNA TGTGCCAGCAGCCCCTACGCGGGAGGGGGCCAGTACTTC. Translation gives CASSPYAGGGQYF.

This clone occurred once. The J gene is TRBJ2-3, the V gene TRBV29-1, with TRBD2 matching 12 bases. This CDR3 has 19 residues. Germline V gives CDR1 SQVTM, CDR2 ANQGSEA. V gave up 2 bases and J gave up 0 bases; unmatched junction bases: 12. The CDR3 spells CSVEWARGLAGSSTDTQYF. The CDR3 DNA sequence: TGCAGCGTTGAATGGGCCCGGGGACTAGCGGGTTCTAGCACAGATACGCAGTATTTT.

This sequence joins TRBV6-4 and TRBJ2-2; 7 bases match TRBD2. Losses at the gene ends were 5 bases for V and 3 bases for J; bases not matched to a gene: 9. Germline CDR1 reads MRHNA; CDR2 reads SNTAGT. The CDR3 length is 16 residues. Written as DNA, the CDR3 is TGTGCCAGCAGTCCGCGGGGGAAGGAGGACACCGGGGAGCTGTTTTTT. Protein product: CASSPRGKEDTGELFF.

This chain connects TRBV19 to TRBJ1-6, with unresolved D. Germline V gene sequence: CDR1 LNHDA, CDR2 SQIVND (reference sequence). V gave up 6 bases and J gave up 3 bases, with 9 bases separating them. The CDR3 runs 14 residues. CDR3 nucleotides: TGTGCCAGTAGCGTCGGAGACTATAATTCACCCCTCCACTTT. Translated, it gives CASSVGDYNSPLHF.

The chain carries TRBV28 and TRBJ1-1, with a weak D call TRBD1 (6 bases). The CDR3 consists of 14 residues. Trimming took off 5 bases at V and 5 bases at J, with 15 bases between the two ends. The V gene's germline CDR1 is MDHEN and CDR2 SYDVKM. Here the CDR3 reads CASSTRGGGTEAFF. CDR3 DNA sequence: TGTGCCAGCAGTACCAGGGGCGGTGGAACTGAAGCTTTCTTT.

This clone was recorded once. The chain carries TRBV7-6 and TRBJ2-2; tentative D call: TRBD2 (6 bases). Trimming took 0 bases from V and 0 from J, leaving 14 bases between them. CDR3 size: 18 residues. CDR1 is SGHVS, CDR2 FNYEAQ, per germline. Written as DNA, the CDR3 is TGTGCCAGCAGCTTAGCCCTACTAGCTTATGCGAACACCGGGGAGCTGTTTTTT. Translated: CASSLALLAYANTGELFF.

This chain links TRBV28 with TRBJ2-5; 14 bases map to TRBD2. Trimming took 4 bases from V and 7 from J; bases not matched to a gene: 5. The length of the CDR3 is 15 residues. Germline-derived CDR1 and CDR2 are MDHEN and SYDVKM. The CDR3 here is CASSSGLAGVGTQYF. The CDR3 region has the DNA TGTGCCAGCAGTTCGGGACTAGCGGGAGTGGGGACCCAGTACTTC.